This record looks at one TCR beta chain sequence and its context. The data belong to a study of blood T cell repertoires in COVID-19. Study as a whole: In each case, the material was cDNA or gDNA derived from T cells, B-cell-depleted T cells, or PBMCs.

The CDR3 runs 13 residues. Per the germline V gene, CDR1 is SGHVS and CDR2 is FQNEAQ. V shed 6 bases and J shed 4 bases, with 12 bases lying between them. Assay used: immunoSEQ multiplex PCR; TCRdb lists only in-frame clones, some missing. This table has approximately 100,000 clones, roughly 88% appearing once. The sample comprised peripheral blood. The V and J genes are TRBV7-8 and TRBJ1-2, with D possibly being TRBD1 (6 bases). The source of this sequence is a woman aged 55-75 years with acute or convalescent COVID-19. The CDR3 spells CASRIGGSYGYTF. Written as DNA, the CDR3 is TGTGCCAGCAGGATAGGGGGTAGCTATGGCTACACCTTC.